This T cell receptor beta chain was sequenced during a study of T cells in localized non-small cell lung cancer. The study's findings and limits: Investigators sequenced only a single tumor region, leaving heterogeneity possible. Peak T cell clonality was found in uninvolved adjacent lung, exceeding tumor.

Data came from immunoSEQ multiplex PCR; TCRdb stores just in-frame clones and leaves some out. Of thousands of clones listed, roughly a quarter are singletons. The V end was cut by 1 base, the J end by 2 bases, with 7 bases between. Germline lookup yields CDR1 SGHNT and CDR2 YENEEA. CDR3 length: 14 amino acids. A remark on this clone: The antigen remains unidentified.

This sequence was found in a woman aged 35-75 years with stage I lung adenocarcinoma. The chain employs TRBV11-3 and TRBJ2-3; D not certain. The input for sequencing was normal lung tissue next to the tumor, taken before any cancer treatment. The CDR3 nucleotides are TGTGCCAGCAGCTTAGGGAGCCCCACAGATACGCAGTATTTT. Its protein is CASSLGSPTDTQYF.